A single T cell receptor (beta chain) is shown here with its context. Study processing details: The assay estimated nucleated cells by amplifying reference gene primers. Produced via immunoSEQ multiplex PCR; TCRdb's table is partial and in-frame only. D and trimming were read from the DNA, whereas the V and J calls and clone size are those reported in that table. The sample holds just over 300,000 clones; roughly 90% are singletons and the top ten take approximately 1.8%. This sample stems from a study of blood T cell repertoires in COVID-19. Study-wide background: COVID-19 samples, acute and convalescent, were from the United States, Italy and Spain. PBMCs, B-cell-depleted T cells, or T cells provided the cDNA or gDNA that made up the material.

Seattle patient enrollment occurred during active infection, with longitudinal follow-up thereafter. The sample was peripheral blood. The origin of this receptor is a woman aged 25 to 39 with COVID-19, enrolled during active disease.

CDR3 bases: TGTGCCAGCAGTGCTAACAGGGTTAGCACCGGGGAGCTGTTTTTT. Translated: CASSANRVSTGELFF. The V call is TRBV28, the J call TRBJ2-2, with a weak D call TRBD1 (6 bases). V lost 5 bases, J lost 4 bases, and 14 bases lay in between. The V gene's germline CDR1 is MDHEN and CDR2 SYDVKM. The CDR3 totals 15 residues.